This T cell receptor (beta chain) appears in the sequencing data of a study of blood T cell repertoires in COVID-19. Whole-study context: Researchers got acute and convalescent COVID-19 samples from the United States, Italy and Spain. Sources were T cells, B-cell-depleted T cells, or PBMCs; the material itself was cDNA or gDNA.

The germline CDR1 and CDR2 sequences are MGHDK and SYGVNS. The trim removed 8 bases at V and 5 bases at J, leaving 4 bases unmatched. This CDR3 is 13 amino acids long. Per the original methods: Researchers report that nucleated cell counts were estimated from reference gene primer amplification. Generated by immunoSEQ multiplex PCR, the TCRdb table keeps only in-frame clones and is missing some. V and J calls and clone size are copied from that table; D and trimming were computed from the DNA. Among more than 45,000 clones listed, more than 80% were seen once. The chain uses TRBV25-1 and TRBJ2-3, with 10 bases identical to TRBD2. Sequencing was performed on peripheral blood. This sequence was found in a human donor in a cohort sampled during active COVID-19. The CDR3 protein is CASLAGAIDTQYF. CDR3 coding DNA: TGTGCCAGCCTAGCGGGAGCCATAGATACGCAGTATTTT.